Shown below are 23 T cell receptor beta chains from a single sample sequenced in a study of T-cell reconstitution after alpha-beta-depleted transplantation in children (dated by TCRdb to 2016 to 2018). Interpreted using the paper, the treatment or condition label stands for: allogeneic hematopoietic cell transplantation with graft depleted of TCRalphabeta T cells and CD19 B cells. The protocol used for the library was PCR. Sequencing took place on an Illumina HiSeq 2500. To normalize quantification of the TCRbeta repertoire, the TCR libraries were built with molecular barcoding that relied on unique molecular identifiers. The public reads were reprocessed in TCRdb via fastp at Q25 and MiXCR, keeping in-frame beta chains. Each CDR3 protein gets just one entry, which takes the most common genes and DNA from the rows behind it. Here the sample has about 200,000 distinct CDR3 sequences; approximately 7% occur a single time. The top ten clones comprise roughly 6% of the sample.

The sample here was PBMCs, taken before TCRalphabeta/CD19-depleted stem cell transplant. These receptors were collected from a boy aged 2 to 9 with acute lymphoblastic leukemia, due to receive a stem cell transplant.

The table lists this clonotype with many counts. V gene TRBV4-2 combines with J gene TRBJ2-3, with 9 bases that match TRBD2. Germline trimming cut 5 bases from V and 6 bases from J; bases unmatched to any gene: 9. Germline CDR1 and CDR2: LGHNA and YNFKEQ. CDR3 size: 15 residues. The CDR3 protein is CASSVLAGDLDTQYF. DNA for the CDR3: TGTGCCAGCAGCGTTTTAGCGGGGGACCTCGATACGCAGTATTTT.

This clonotype came up many times. This chain joins TRBV20-1 and TRBJ2-7; TRBD2 aligns across 13 bases. CDR3 size: 17 residues. The V segment lost 3 bases and the J segment 2 bases; nucleotides outside the gene matches: 10. Germline V lookup: CDR1 DFQATT, CDR2 SNEGSKA (reference sequence). The CDR3 DNA sequence: TGCAGTGCTAGCGAATGGGGACTAGCGGGATCCGCCTACGAGCAGTACTTC. Residues: CSASEWGLAGSAYEQYF.

There are many counts of this clonotype. The V call is TRBV5-1, the J call TRBJ1-3; no clear D gene. Germline CDR1 is SGHRS and CDR2 is YFSETQ. The V end lost 1 base, the J end lost 2 bases, and 13 bases lay between the germline ends. CDR3 size: 16 residues. CDR3 amino acids: CASSLNSYGAGNTIYF. In DNA form, the CDR3 reads TGCGCCAGCAGCTTGAATAGCTACGGGGCTGGAAACACCATATATTTT.

This clonotype was seen many times. V is TRBV7-2 and J is TRBJ2-5; the D gene is possibly TRBD2 (5 bases). The V end lost 1 base, the J end lost 4 bases, and 13 bases lay between the germline ends. CDR3 length: 15 residues. Germline values: CDR1 SGHTA, CDR2 FQGNSA. The CDR3 nucleotides read TGTGCCAGCAGCTTAGAGGGTTCGGGGAGAGAGACCCAGTACTTC. It codes for CASSLEGSGRETQYF.

This clonotype showed up many times. This chain joins TRBV27 and TRBJ2-1; TRBD1 might be the D (6 bases). V was pared by 6 bases and J by 10 bases, with 16 bases between. Germline V gives CDR1 MNHEY, CDR2 SMNVEV (reference sequence). CDR3 size: 13 residues. CDR3 nucleotide sequence: TGTGCCAGCAGACACGGGATTGGGGGCGAGCAGTTCTTC. Translation: CASRHGIGGEQFF.

This clonotype was found many times. The chain uses TRBV7-2 and TRBJ1-5, with 7 bases lining up with TRBD1. With V trimmed by 6 bases and J by 6 bases, 11 bases remained unmatched. Germline V CDR1 and CDR2: SGHTA, FQGNSA. The CDR3 covers 15 residues. Here the CDR3 DNA reads TGTGCCAGCAGACTCACAGGGGACCTCTTTCAGCCCCAGCATTTT. Protein sequence: CASRLTGDLFQPQHF.

This clonotype has only a few counts. The chain combines TRBV4-1 with TRBJ2-3; no reliable D call. The CDR3 is 16 residues long. Germline CDR1 is MGHRA and CDR2 is YSYEKL. The V end was cut by 0 bases, the J end by 1 base, with 11 bases between. CDR3 protein: CASSQEKGSRTDTQYF. DNA for the CDR3: TGCGCCAGCAGCCAAGAAAAGGGTTCCCGCACAGATACGCAGTATTTT.

The chain uses TRBV3-1 and TRBJ2-2; unclear D gene. Trimming left V 10 bases short and J 4 bases short, with 13 bases between. Germline-derived CDR1 and CDR2 are LGHDT and YNNKEL (reference sequence). The CDR3 runs to 13 residues. This chain's CDR3 is CATRMQITGELFF. For the CDR3, the DNA is TGTGCCACCCGGATGCAGATCACCGGGGAGCTGTTTTTT.

This clonotype appeared many times. The chain uses TRBV9 and TRBJ2-1; 7 bases agree with TRBD1. This CDR3 has 17 residues. The germline gives CDR1 SGDLS, CDR2 YYNGEE. V dropped 4 bases and J dropped 6; count of bases not matched to a gene: 16. The CDR3 reads CASSPQTPGTVTNEQFF. DNA of the CDR3: TGTGCCAGCAGCCCCCAGACCCCCGGGACAGTAACCAATGAGCAGTTCTTC.

This clonotype was observed at least ten times. The CDR3 coding sequence is TGCAGTGCTAGAGATGAATTAGAAGATTTAGCTGGAAACACCATATATTTT. This gives the protein CSARDELEDLAGNTIYF. This sequence joins TRBV20-1 and TRBJ1-3; D is uncertain. Germline lookup yields CDR1 DFQATT and CDR2 SNEGSKA (reference sequence). V was pared by 0 bases and J by 2 bases, with 17 bases between. This CDR3 has 17 residues.

This clonotype was detected only a few times. V and J are TRBV30 and TRBJ1-5; D uncertain. The CDR3 is made up of 12 amino acids. V lost 4 bases and J 5 bases, leaving 9 bases between the germline ends. Germline assignment: CDR1 GTSNPN and CDR2 SVGIG (reference sequence). The DNA of the CDR3 is TGTGCCTGGAACGTCGAAGATCAGCCCCAGCATTTT. It yields the protein CAWNVEDQPQHF.

This clonotype showed up many times. The chain combines TRBV29-1 with TRBJ2-7; D is unclear. Per germline, CDR1 SQVTM and CDR2 ANQGSEA. The CDR3 has 13 residues. Trimming took 8 bases from V and 2 from J, leaving 16 bases between them. Written as DNA, the CDR3 is TGCAGCACAACCGGACCTACTGCCTACGAGCAGTACTTC. The encoded protein is CSTTGPTAYEQYF.

This clonotype was seen many times. The J gene is TRBJ2-3, the V gene TRBV4-3, with 10 bases fitting TRBD1. J gave up 3 bases and V 1 base, and 7 bases lay outside the gene matches. The CDR3 covers 17 residues. The germline V gene has CDR1 LGHNA and CDR2 YSLEER. DNA of the CDR3: TGCGCCAGCAGCCAAGGGGGGACAGGGGCGGGGACAGATACGCAGTATTTT. Residues: CASSQGGTGAGTDTQYF.

This clonotype was detected many times. This chain uses TRBV5-6 with TRBJ1-5; a possible D gene is TRBD1 (5 bases). The CDR3 length is 14 residues. Trimming took off 1 base at V and 3 bases at J, with 8 bases between the two ends. Germline V gives CDR1 SGHDT, CDR2 YYEEEE. Here the CDR3 DNA reads TGTGCCAGCAGCTTGACAGGCAACAATCAGCCCCAGCATTTT. Translated, it gives CASSLTGNNQPQHF.

In its sample, this clonotype was seen many times. The chain combines TRBV5-5 with TRBJ1-2; D is perhaps TRBD1 (6 bases). Looked up from germline, CDR1 is SGHKS and CDR2 is YYEKEE (reference sequence). V lost 1 base and J 2 bases, leaving 9 bases between the germline ends. The CDR3 is 14 amino acids. The CDR3 here is CASSLQGSNYGYTF. The CDR3 DNA sequence: TGTGCCAGCAGCTTGCAGGGGAGCAACTATGGCTACACCTTC.

This clonotype was detected many times. The chain combines TRBV29-1 with TRBJ2-4; D gene uncertain. The CDR3 length is 13 residues. Germline loops: CDR1 SQVTM, CDR2 ANQGSEA. V lost 5 bases and J 0 bases, leaving 8 bases between the germline ends. In DNA form, the CDR3 reads TGCAGCGTTCCCGATTTAGCCAAAAACATTCAGTACTTC. Amino acid sequence: CSVPDLAKNIQYF.

This clonotype was observed many times. The chain combines TRBV20-1 with TRBJ2-1, with D perhaps TRBD2 (6 bases). Germline-derived CDR1 and CDR2 are DFQATT and SNEGSKA (reference sequence). The CDR3 covers 15 residues. CDR3 coding DNA: TGCAGCTGCCCGGACGCGGGGAACTCCTACAATGAGCAGTTCTTC. It encodes CSCPDAGNSYNEQFF.

This clonotype was counted ten times or more. The chain is built from TRBV20-1 and TRBJ2-5, with no clear D. CDR1 DFQATT and CDR2 SNEGSKA come from the germline V gene (reference sequence). There are 13 residues in the CDR3. Trimming removed 1 base from V and 5 bases from J, with 11 bases in between. CDR3 in amino acids: CSARAVDSETQYF. DNA of the CDR3: TGCAGTGCTAGAGCAGTAGACTCGGAGACCCAGTACTTC.

This clonotype was counted ten times or more. J is TRBJ1-5 and V is TRBV5-6; possibly TRBD1 for D (5 bases). Germline CDR1 reads SGHDT; CDR2 reads YYEEEE. V lost 4 bases and J 6 bases, leaving 8 bases between the germline ends. The length of the CDR3 is 12 residues. The CDR3 DNA sequence: TGTGCCAGCAGCATGAGGGGTCAGCCCCAGCATTTT. Its protein is CASSMRGQPQHF.

In this sample, this clonotype turned up many times. This chain links TRBV29-1 with TRBJ1-6; 8 bases are shared with TRBD1. This CDR3 spans 14 amino acids. Germline V gene lookup returns CDR1 SQVTM and CDR2 ANQGSEA. J gave up 7 bases and V 3 bases, and 5 bases lay outside the gene matches. DNA for the CDR3: TGCAGCGTTGAGTCCAGGGGGCCAAATTCACCCCTCCACTTT. It codes for CSVESRGPNSPLHF.

In this sample, this clonotype turned up a few times. The V and J genes are TRBV7-2 and TRBJ2-1, with D unresolved. The CDR3 spans 12 residues. CDR1 and CDR2 from the germline V gene are SGHTA and FQGNSA. V lost 5 bases and J 15 bases, leaving 17 bases between the germline ends. The DNA of the CDR3 is TGTGCCAGCAGCCCAGCCCACTACAAGTGGTTCTTC. Encoded protein: CASSPAHYKWFF.

This clonotype showed up many times. V gene TRBV5-1 combines with J gene TRBJ2-3; D remains unclear. The CDR3 spans 13 residues. V gave up 1 base and J gave up 2 bases, with 5 bases separating them. From germline, CDR1 is SGHRS and CDR2 YFSETQ. The CDR3 sequence is CASSLPITDTQYF. CDR3 sequence (DNA): TGCGCCAGCAGCTTGCCCATCACAGATACGCAGTATTTT. The variable domain in full, completed from reference TRBV5-1 and TRBJ2-3, reads KAGVTQTPRYLIKTRGQQVTLSCSPISGHRSVSWYQQTPGQGLQFLFEYFSETQRNKGNFPGRFSGRQFSNSRSEMNVSTLELGDSALYLCASSLPITDTQYFGPGTRLTVL.

This CDR3 is CASSLNSPGQGINEQFF. The CDR3, as DNA: TGTGCCAGCAGTCTCAATTCACCGGGACAGGGTATCAATGAGCAGTTCTTC. The chain couples TRBV28 to TRBJ2-1, with 9 bases aligning to TRBD1. The V gene end was trimmed by 5 bases and the J gene end by 6 bases; junction bases not matched to a gene: 14. Germline-derived CDR1 and CDR2 are MDHEN and SYDVKM. The CDR3 covers 17 residues.